Below, 13 T cell receptor beta chains from the same sample are listed, as sequenced in a study of T-cell memory formation after mild COVID-19. TCRdb re-derived calls from the 5' RACE reads in MiXCR, one entry per CDR3 protein. The table shows 250,000 to 300,000 distinct CDR3 sequences, with 15% to 20% occurring only once. The sequenced sample consisted of PBMCs or a T cell subset sorted from them (not recorded which). The source of these receptors is a man younger than 30 who had mild COVID-19 (a few samples of this study predate the infection). Cell type and time point are not known.

The chain joins TRBV4-2 to TRBJ2-2; D tentatively fits TRBD1 or TRBD2 (5 bases each). From germline, CDR1 is LGHNA and CDR2 YNFKEQ. This CDR3 region has 17 residues. The germline V and J ends were trimmed by 0 bases and 1 base, with 12 bases remaining between them. This CDR3 is CASSQDPGALNTGELFF. The CDR3 nucleotides are TGTGCCAGCAGCCAAGATCCCGGGGCGCTGAACACCGGGGAGCTGTTTTTT.

This clonotype has only a few counts. CDR3 protein: CASSPKERDTQYF. In DNA, the CDR3 is TGTGCCAGCAGCCCGAAAGAGCGGGATACGCAGTATTTT. The V and J genes are TRBV7-9 and TRBJ2-3, with a tentative D call TRBD2 (5 bases). The CDR3 has 13 amino acids. V lost 5 bases and J 6 bases, leaving 12 bases between the germline ends. Germline loops: CDR1 SEHNR, CDR2 FQNEAQ (reference sequence).

The table lists this clonotype with a few counts. The CDR3 reads CASSTTSSRVEQFF. The CDR3 DNA reads as TGTGCCAGTAGTACGACTAGTTCGCGCGTGGAGCAGTTCTTC. The gene calls are TRBV19 and TRBJ2-1; maybe TRBD2 (6 bases). CDR3 length: 14 amino acids. V gave up 4 bases and J gave up 10 bases, with 17 bases separating them. From germline, CDR1 is LNHDA and CDR2 SQIVND (reference sequence).

The chain couples TRBV12-3 or TRBV12-4 to TRBJ1-1, with D hard to call. The CDR3 totals 13 residues. Trimming removed 5 bases from V and 6 bases from J, with 13 bases in between. CDR3 in amino acids: CASSGQAGAEAFF. DNA for the CDR3: TGTGCCAGCAGTGGTCAGGCTGGGGCTGAAGCTTTCTTT.

The CDR3 DNA follows: TGCAGTGCTCGGCACGGGGATACGCAGTATTTT. Amino acid sequence: CSARHGDTQYF. The J gene is TRBJ2-3, the V gene TRBV20-1, with D hard to call. The V end lost 5 bases, the J end lost 6 bases, and 9 bases lay between the germline ends. This CDR3 is built from 11 residues. Germline-derived CDR1 and CDR2 are DFQATT and SNEGSKA (reference sequence).

This chain joins TRBV19 and TRBJ2-3, with TRBD2 matching 12 bases. The V segment lost 6 bases and the J segment 4 bases; nucleotides outside the gene matches: 5. This CDR3 spans 15 amino acids. Germline-derived CDR1 and CDR2 are LNHDA and SQIVND (reference sequence). CDR3 residues: CASSETSGGSDTQYF. CDR3 DNA: TGTGCCAGTAGCGAGACTAGCGGGGGATCAGATACGCAGTATTTT.

This clonotype was picked up many times. V is TRBV5-1 and J is TRBJ2-3; D gene unclear. V lost 4 bases and J 6 bases, leaving 3 bases between the germline ends. The CDR3 runs to 10 residues. CDR1 is SGHRS and CDR2 is YFSETQ in the germline V gene. Here the CDR3 reads CASSPDTQYF. The CDR3 DNA follows: TGCGCCAGCAGCCCGGATACGCAGTATTTT.

This clonotype was observed a few times. The V call is TRBV4-3, the J call TRBJ1-2; D not resolved. CDR3 length: 13 residues. V gave up 0 bases and J gave up 0 bases, with 2 bases separating them. Germline-derived CDR1 and CDR2 are LGHNA and YSLEER. The DNA for the CDR3 is TGCGCCAGCAGCCAAGACTCTAACTATGGCTACACCTTC. As protein: CASSQDSNYGYTF.

The chain is built from TRBV6-5 and TRBJ1-6; D gene uncertain. Germline V gene data show CDR1 as MNHEY and CDR2 as SVGAGI. This CDR3 contains 16 residues. Trimming removed 0 bases from V and 10 bases from J, with 16 bases in between. This chain's CDR3 is CASSYSVSLNESPLHF. The CDR3 region has the DNA TGTGCCAGCAGTTACTCGGTCTCGTTGAACGAGTCACCCCTCCACTTT.

This clonotype occurred many times. CDR3 sequence (DNA): TGTGCCAGCAGTGAACGGACAGGGGGGATCACTGAAGCTTTCTTT. This gives the protein CASSERTGGITEAFF. V and J are TRBV2 and TRBJ1-1; TRBD1 aligns across 10 bases. J gave up 4 bases and V 2 bases, and 4 bases lay outside the gene matches. Per the germline V gene, CDR1 is SNHLY and CDR2 is FYNNEI. The CDR3 spans 15 residues.

The chain is built from TRBV20-1 and TRBJ1-1, with 8 bases fitting TRBD1. Germline values: CDR1 DFQATT, CDR2 SNEGSKA (reference sequence). V shed 3 bases and J 4 bases; nucleotides not matched to a gene: 10. This CDR3 has 15 amino acids. This chain's CDR3 is CSARDPRGHGTEAFF. The DNA for the CDR3 is TGCAGTGCTAGGGACCCCAGGGGGCACGGCACTGAAGCTTTCTTT.

The chain uses TRBV6-5 and TRBJ2-5, with D possibly being TRBD1 (5 bases). Germline CDR1 reads MNHEY; CDR2 reads SVGAGI. CDR3 size: 13 residues. The germline V and J ends were trimmed by 6 bases and 1 base, with 9 bases remaining between them. The CDR3 spells CASRSGFQETQYF. For the CDR3, the DNA is TGTGCCAGCAGGTCAGGGTTCCAAGAGACCCAGTACTTC.

This clonotype was counted only a few times. The rearrangement links TRBV29-1 to TRBJ2-5; the D is unclear. The germline V gene encodes CDR1 SQVTM and CDR2 ANQGSEA. This CDR3 has 12 residues. V was pared by 3 bases and J by 3 bases, with 8 bases between. This chain's CDR3 is CSVDIWKETQYF. The CDR3 region has the DNA TGCAGCGTTGATATTTGGAAAGAGACCCAGTACTTC.